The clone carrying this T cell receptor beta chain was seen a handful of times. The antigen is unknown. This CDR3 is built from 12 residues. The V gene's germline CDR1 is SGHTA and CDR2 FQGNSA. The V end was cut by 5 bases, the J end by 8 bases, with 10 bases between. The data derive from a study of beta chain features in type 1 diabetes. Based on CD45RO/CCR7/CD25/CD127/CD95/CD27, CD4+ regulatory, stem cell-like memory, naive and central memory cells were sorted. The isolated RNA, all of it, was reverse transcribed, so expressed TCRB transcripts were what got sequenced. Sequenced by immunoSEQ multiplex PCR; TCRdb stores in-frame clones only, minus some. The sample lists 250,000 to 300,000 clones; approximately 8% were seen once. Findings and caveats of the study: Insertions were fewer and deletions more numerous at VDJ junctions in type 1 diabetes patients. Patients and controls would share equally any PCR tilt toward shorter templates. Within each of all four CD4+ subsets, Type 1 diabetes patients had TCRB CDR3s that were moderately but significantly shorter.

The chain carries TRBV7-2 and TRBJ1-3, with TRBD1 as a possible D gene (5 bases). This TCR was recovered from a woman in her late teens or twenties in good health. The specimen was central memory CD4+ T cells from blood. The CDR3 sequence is CASSDRGDTIYF. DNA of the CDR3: TGTGCCAGCAGCGACCGGGGGGACACCATATATTTT.